Below, 14 T cell receptor beta chains from the same sample are listed, as sequenced in a study of lung T cells in sarcoidosis with Löfgren's syndrome. One entry per CDR3 protein, called by TCRdb with MiXCR from the reads. The sample has under 20,000 distinct CDR3 sequences; 20% to 25% are singletons. The source material was CD4+ T cells from bronchoalveolar lavage. The origin of the receptors is a human donor with sarcoidosis (Löfgren's syndrome or another form), or a control subject (not recorded which).

This clonotype was counted between two and nine times. The V call is TRBV19, the J call TRBJ1-1; the D is unclear. Looked up from germline, CDR1 is LNHDA and CDR2 is SQIVND (reference sequence). The CDR3 runs to 14 residues. V shed 7 bases and J shed 1 base, with 13 bases lying between them. CDR3 DNA sequence: TGTGCCAGTAAAACGCAATGGCCGAACACTGAAGCTTTCTTT. As protein: CASKTQWPNTEAFF.

Note on this clonotype: A read error may be the cause here, since a much bigger clone is one base away. The rearrangement joins TRBV4-2 to TRBJ2-1; D ambiguous. CDR1 is LGHNA, CDR2 YNFKEQ, per germline. This CDR3 spans 19 amino acids. For the CDR3, the DNA is TGTGCCAGCAGCAAAGATGAGAGATTCGCCTCTAGCTCCTACAATGAGCAGTTCTTC. It encodes CASSKDERFASSSYNEQFF.

By its share, this clonotype is medium-sized (0.01 to 0.1%). The CDR3 nucleotides read TGCAGTGCTATGGGACAGAGTAATTCACCCCTCCACTTT. Its translation is CSAMGQSNSPLHF. V is TRBV20-1 and J is TRBJ1-6; 7 bases line up with TRBD1. CDR1 and CDR2 (germline): DFQATT, SNEGSKA (reference sequence). The V gene end was trimmed by 4 bases and the J gene end by 6 bases; junction bases not matched to a gene: 3. The CDR3 sequence is 13 residues long.

This clonotype was seen repeatedly, ten times or more. The chain employs TRBV19 and TRBJ2-7; D unclear. V was cut by 8 bases and J by 1 base, with 15 bases left in between. The CDR3 has 14 residues. Germline CDR1 and CDR2: LNHDA and SQIVND (reference sequence). The CDR3 region has the DNA TGTGCCAGTGGCATCTCCACAGTTTCCTACGAGCAGTACTTC. It codes for CASGISTVSYEQYF.

This clonotype turned up a few times. The V call is TRBV19, the J call TRBJ1-1; a weak D match, TRBD1 (5 bases). Trimming shortened V by 6 bases and J by 1 base, and 18 bases separated the two germline ends. The V gene's germline CDR1 is LNHDA and CDR2 SQIVND (reference sequence). This CDR3 region has 16 residues. As DNA, the CDR3 is TGTGCCAGTAGGCCCTACAGGCACTCAAGGAACACTGAAGCTTTCTTT. Encoded protein: CASRPYRHSRNTEAFF.

This chain uses TRBV5-6 with TRBJ2-1; weak D call: TRBD2 (5 bases). V was trimmed by 4 bases and J by 2 bases, leaving 10 bases between them. The CDR3 covers 14 residues. The germline CDR1 and CDR2 sequences are SGHDT and YYEEEE. CDR3 in DNA: TGTGCCAGCAGCCTCCGGGATCCCTACAATGAGCAGTTCTTC. Translating gives CASSLRDPYNEQFF.

The rearrangement joins TRBV5-1 to TRBJ2-5; 9 bases are shared with TRBD2. CDR3 length: 16 residues. With V trimmed by 0 bases and J by 4 bases, 7 bases remained unmatched. Germline V gives CDR1 SGHRS, CDR2 YFSETQ. This chain's CDR3 is CASSLGLAVGGETQYF. As DNA, the CDR3 is TGCGCCAGCAGCTTGGGACTAGCGGTAGGGGGAGAGACCCAGTACTTC.

About this clonotype itself: This may come from a read error, since a much larger clone is one base off. The conserved closing phenylalanine or tryptophan is absent in this CDR3, likely reflecting a read error. V usage is TRBV4-1 and J usage is TRBJ2-7, with TRBD1 as a possible D gene (6 bases). Germline CDR1 MGHRA, CDR2 YSYEKL. V lost 0 bases and J 3 bases, leaving 9 bases between the germline ends. This CDR3 contains 14 residues. CDR3 DNA: TGCGCCAGCAGCCAAGAGTGGGGGCACTACGAGCAGTACCTC. Its translation: CASSQEWGHYEQYL.

V gene TRBV10-3 combines with J gene TRBJ1-4, with 8 bases identical to TRBD1. V lost 0 bases to trimming and J lost 3 bases; unmatched junction nucleotides: 9. Germline V CDR1 and CDR2: ENHRY, SYGVKD. This CDR3 contains 18 residues. CDR3 sequence: CAISESGGQDLANEKLFF. Written as DNA, the CDR3 is TGTGCCATCAGTGAGTCCGGGGGACAGGACTTGGCTAATGAAAAACTGTTTTTT.

This clonotype was seen repeatedly, ten times or more. V and J are TRBV11-3 and TRBJ2-1; 8 bases are shared with TRBD2. This CDR3 has 16 residues. Germline V CDR1 and CDR2: SGHNT, YENEEA. Trimming took 0 bases from V and 7 from J; bases not matched to a gene: 8. The chain's CDR3 is CASSLDGRAGENEQFF. CDR3 DNA: TGTGCCAGCAGCTTAGATGGTCGAGCGGGGGAGAATGAGCAGTTCTTC.

This clonotype was seen repeatedly, ten times or more. The chain is built from TRBV20-1 and TRBJ1-2, with a tentative D call TRBD1 (5 bases). The germline V and J ends were trimmed by 5 bases and 8 bases, with 15 bases remaining between them. The CDR3 length is 12 residues. CDR1 DFQATT and CDR2 SNEGSKA come from the germline V gene (reference sequence). The CDR3 spells CSAPTRDGGYTF. CDR3 in DNA: TGCAGTGCTCCCACGAGGGACGGCGGCTACACCTTC.

This clonotype was observed a handful of times. The chain employs TRBV29-1 and TRBJ2-5; D call uncertain. The CDR3 loop spans 11 amino acids. V lost 4 bases and J lost 5, with 8 bases in between. Germline values: CDR1 SQVTM, CDR2 ANQGSEA. The CDR3 protein is CSVVPRETQYF. Written as DNA, the CDR3 is TGCAGCGTTGTCCCCCGGGAGACCCAGTACTTC.

By share of the sample, this clonotype is medium-sized. This chain connects TRBV6-1 to TRBJ2-3, with D possibly being TRBD1 (6 bases). The CDR3 contains 14 residues. Germline V gene lookup returns CDR1 MNHNS and CDR2 SASEGT. Trimming pared 8 bases from V and 2 bases from J, leaving 14 bases between. In DNA form, the CDR3 reads TGTGCCAGCGCATTACAGGGCCTCACAGATACGCAGTATTTT. This translates into CASALQGLTDTQYF.

This clonotype has more than one count but fewer than ten. This chain links TRBV2 with TRBJ2-1; 10 nucleotides align to TRBD1. The CDR3 has 17 amino acids. The V and J ends lost 7 bases and 7 bases, in that order; junction bases with no gene match: 16. CDR1 is SNHLY and CDR2 is FYNNEI in the germline V gene. The CDR3 loop is CASTGPGTGVNLNEQFF. The CDR3 nucleotides are TGTGCCAGCACCGGACCCGGGACAGGGGTGAATTTAAATGAGCAGTTCTTC.